This T cell receptor beta chain emerged from a study of blood T cell repertoires in COVID-19. Study context: Material from acute and convalescent COVID-19 was sourced from the United States, Italy and Spain.

Authors' methods: Amplifying reference gene primers gave estimates of nucleated cell counts. The protocol was immunoSEQ multiplex PCR, while the TCRdb copy is restricted to in-frame clones and leaves out a portion. V and J calls and clone size are copied from that table; D and trimming were computed from the DNA. The sample has about 140,000 clones; approximately 83% are singletons. Germline CDR1 is MGHRA and CDR2 is YSYEKL. CDR3 length: 16 amino acids. The V gene lost 2 bases and the J gene lost 2 bases, with 15 bases spanning the gap. The sample comprised peripheral blood. V and J are TRBV4-1 and TRBJ1-1; D remains unclear. This sequence originates from a human donor in a cohort sampled during active COVID-19. CDR3 residues: CASSQISGRTNTEAFF. In nucleotides, the CDR3 is TGCGCCAGCAGCCAAATATCTGGACGGACTAACACTGAAGCTTTCTTT.